What follows are 21 T cell receptor beta chains derived from one specimen sequenced in a study of blood T cell repertoires in COVID-19. The table came from immunoSEQ multiplex PCR; TCRdb's copy has only in-frame clones and leaves some out. The repertoire holds about 76,000 clones, with 80% to 90% as singletons. Sequences were obtained from peripheral blood. Receptor source: a man aged 45-65 years with active COVID-19.

This clone has just one count. CDR3 sequence (DNA): TGTGCCAGCAGTCGGGAGTCGGCCGGGGAGCTGTTTTTT. It encodes CASSRESAGELFF. The chain has TRBV6-4 and TRBJ2-2, with D maybe TRBD2 (6 bases). Trimming took off 5 bases at V and 6 bases at J, with 10 bases between the two ends. The CDR3 runs 13 residues. Germline CDR1 is MRHNA and CDR2 is SNTAGT.

CDR3 nucleotides: TGTGCCAGCAGTTTAAGGGACAGTTGGACTGAAGCTTTCTTT. It codes for CASSLRDSWTEAFF. V gene TRBV27 combines with J gene TRBJ1-1; 7 positions agree with TRBD1. CDR3 length: 14 residues. Germline-derived CDR1 and CDR2 are MNHEY and SMNVEV (reference sequence). The V segment lost 2 bases and the J segment 5 bases; nucleotides outside the gene matches: 5.

The gene calls are TRBV6-2 or TRBV6-3 and TRBJ2-2, with a tentative D call TRBD1 (6 bases). CDR3 length: 18 amino acids. V was shortened by 0 bases and J by 2 bases, with 16 bases between the two germline ends. Germline lookup yields CDR1 MNHEY and CDR2 SVGEGT. CDR3 protein: CASSYSIWGPLNTGELFF. CDR3 in DNA: TGTGCCAGCAGTTACTCGATCTGGGGGCCACTTAACACCGGGGAGCTGTTTTTT.

This clone came up once. This chain uses TRBV6-5 with TRBJ2-7; tentatively, D is TRBD2 (5 bases). The CDR3 sequence is 14 residues long. Trimming removed 8 bases at V and 6 bases at J, with 20 bases between. The germline CDR1 and CDR2 sequences are MNHEY and SVGAGI. CDR3 nucleotides: TGTGCCAGCGTGCCCCCCGGGAATCCAGCCGAGCAGTACTTC. This codes for CASVPPGNPAEQYF.

The chain is built from TRBV7-3 and TRBJ1-1; D may be TRBD1 (5 bases). This CDR3 contains 13 residues. Germline values: CDR1 SGHTA, CDR2 FQGTGA. V dropped 4 bases and J dropped 1 base, with 7 bases sitting between them. CDR3 DNA: TGTGCCAGCAGCTCAGGACAGAACACTGAAGCTTTCTTT. Its protein is CASSSGQNTEAFF.

For this clone: At the DNA level, this CDR3 is encoded by other sequences in the same sample as well. The chain employs TRBV27 and TRBJ1-1; D may be TRBD1 (5 bases). The CDR3 runs 12 residues. Germline V gene lookup returns CDR1 MNHEY and CDR2 SMNVEV (reference sequence). Trimming left V 6 bases short and J 5 bases short, with 10 bases between. The CDR3 region has the DNA TGTGCCAGCAGCTGGGGGGGGACTGAAGCTTTCTTT. The encoded protein is CASSWGGTEAFF.

V gene TRBV13 combines with J gene TRBJ2-2; TRBD2 agrees at 8 bases. CDR1 is PRHDT, CDR2 FYEKMQ, per germline (reference sequence). V shed 4 bases and J 2 bases; nucleotides not matched to a gene: 12. The CDR3 is 18 amino acids. The CDR3 nucleotides are TGTGCCAGCAGCTCCCTCCGGCCTAGCGGGCGAAACACCGGGGAGCTGTTTTTT. Translated, it gives CASSSLRPSGRNTGELFF.

The chain has TRBV11-1 and TRBJ1-3, with TRBD1 matching 7 bases. There are 16 residues in the CDR3. Per germline, CDR1 SGHAT and CDR2 FQDESV (reference sequence). The junction had 6 bases not matched to a gene; V was cut back by 4 bases and J by 0 bases. This CDR3 reads CASSSRTGSSGNTIYF. For the CDR3, the DNA is TGTGCCAGCAGCTCACGGACAGGCAGCTCTGGAAACACCATATATTTT. Based on the CDR3 plus reference TRBV11-1 and TRBJ1-3, the full variable domain is EAEVAQSPRYKITEKSQAVAFWCDPISGHATLYWYRQILGQGPELLVQFQDESVVDDSQLPKDRFSAERLKGVDSTLKIQPAELGDSAMYLCASSSRTGSSGNTIYFGEGSWLTVV.

This clone has just a few counts. The chain recombines TRBV7-6 with TRBJ1-2, with D perhaps TRBD1 (5 bases). With 1 base removed from V and 3 bases from J, the gap between germline ends came to 15 bases. This CDR3 is built from 16 residues. Looked up from germline, CDR1 is SGHVS and CDR2 is FNYEAQ. CDR3 in amino acids: CASSLGLRGFDYGYTF. The CDR3 nucleotides are TGTGCCAGCAGCTTAGGCTTACGGGGGTTCGACTATGGCTACACCTTC.

This clone is a singleton in its sample. The chain has TRBV24-1 and TRBJ1-5; 9 bases agree with TRBD1. CDR3 length: 13 residues. The V gene's germline CDR1 is KGHDR and CDR2 SFDVKD. V trimming: 9 bases; J trimming: 11 bases; junction bases outside the gene matches: 10. CDR3 loop: CATARTGVEAQHF. The CDR3 DNA follows: TGTGCCACCGCCCGGACAGGGGTTGAGGCCCAGCATTTT.

The V gene is TRBV27, the J gene TRBJ2-7, with TRBD2 matching 11 bases. The CDR3 consists of 15 residues. Trimming removed 9 bases from V and 2 bases from J; junction bases left unmatched: 9. Germline CDR1 reads MNHEY; CDR2 reads SMNVEV (reference sequence). The CDR3 reads CASEGTSGGTYEQYF. CDR3 nucleotides: TGTGCCAGTGAAGGGACTAGCGGTGGGACCTACGAGCAGTACTTC.

The genes are TRBV30 and TRBJ1-2, with 7 bases that match TRBD1. This CDR3 has 13 amino acids. From germline, CDR1 is GTSNPN and CDR2 SVGIG (reference sequence). The J segment lost 8 bases and the V segment lost 5 bases, leaving 11 bases of the junction unmatched. The CDR3 DNA sequence: TGTGCCTGGTCAACAGGGGACCTGGGAGGCTACACCTTC. Amino acids: CAWSTGDLGGYTF.

The V and J genes are TRBV7-2 and TRBJ2-7; D may be TRBD1 (8 bases). Trimming cost V 3 bases and J 4 bases, with 19 bases left between them. Germline CDR1 SGHTA, CDR2 FQGNSA. CDR3 length: 16 amino acids. The chain's CDR3 is CASSFRGGQVNYEQYF. CDR3 in DNA: TGTGCCAGCAGCTTTCGCGGGGGACAGGTTAATTACGAGCAGTACTTC.

The CDR3 reads CAWRMTGSNEKLFF. The CDR3 coding sequence is TGTGCCTGGAGGATGACAGGGAGTAATGAAAAACTGTTTTTT. J is TRBJ1-4 and V is TRBV30; 7 positions agree with TRBD1. The length of the CDR3 is 14 residues. Unmatched junction bases numbered 5, after V lost 3 bases and J lost 4 bases. Germline-derived CDR1 and CDR2 are GTSNPN and SVGIG (reference sequence).

The rearrangement links TRBV7-2 to TRBJ2-1, with 16 positions matching TRBD2. Germline values: CDR1 SGHTA, CDR2 FQGNSA. J gave up 8 bases and V 5 bases, and 9 bases lay outside the gene matches. The CDR3 is 17 amino acids. CDR3 sequence reads: CASSPPGLAGGLDEQFF. In DNA form, the CDR3 reads TGTGCCAGCAGCCCACCGGGACTAGCGGGGGGGCTGGATGAGCAGTTCTTC.

The chain couples TRBV7-2 to TRBJ2-7; D might be TRBD1 (6 bases). Trimming shortened V by 3 bases and J by 2 bases, and 11 bases separated the two germline ends. The length of the CDR3 is 14 residues. CDR1 and CDR2 (germline): SGHTA, FQGNSA. In nucleotides, the CDR3 is TGTGCCAGCAGCTTCCGACCAGGGGCCTACGAGCAGTACTTC. Protein sequence: CASSFRPGAYEQYF.

The gene calls are TRBV4-1 and TRBJ1-1; 8 nucleotides agree with TRBD1. J lost 12 bases, V lost 2 bases, and 20 bases had no gene match. Germline loops: CDR1 MGHRA, CDR2 YSYEKL. The length of the CDR3 is 17 residues. The CDR3 coding sequence is TGCGCCAGCAGCCAACCCAGGGGGCGAGGGGACAAAGGAGAAACTTTCTTT. This gives the protein CASSQPRGRGDKGETFF.

The chain has TRBV4-3 and TRBJ1-4; weak D call: TRBD1 (6 bases). Trimming cost V 0 bases and J 6 bases, with 17 bases left between them. In germline, CDR1 is LGHNA, CDR2 YSLEER. There are 17 residues in the CDR3. In DNA, the CDR3 is TGCGCCAGCAGCCAAGATAATAGTAACAGGGTGGATGAAAAACTGTTTTTT. Amino acids: CASSQDNSNRVDEKLFF.

This clone was observed a handful of times. The chain combines TRBV4-1 with TRBJ2-7, with 8 bases that match TRBD1. Germline loops: CDR1 MGHRA, CDR2 YSYEKL. This CDR3 spans 16 amino acids. V was clipped by 5 bases and J by 5 bases; unmatched bases: 14. The CDR3 sequence is CASSYPRGQGRHEQYF. The CDR3 nucleotides are TGCGCCAGCAGCTATCCCCGAGGACAGGGCCGTCACGAGCAGTACTTC.

V usage is TRBV4-3 and J usage is TRBJ2-3, with a possible D match to TRBD2 (5 bases). CDR3 length: 18 amino acids. Trimming stripped 0 bases from V and 0 bases from J, with 16 bases between. Germline assignment: CDR1 LGHNA and CDR2 YSLEER. The CDR3 here is CASSQDYRREGSTDTQYF. CDR3 in DNA: TGCGCCAGCAGCCAAGATTACCGGCGAGAGGGAAGCACAGATACGCAGTATTTT.

The rearrangement links TRBV6-2 or TRBV6-3 to TRBJ2-3, with 11 bases lining up with TRBD2. This CDR3 is built from 17 residues. With 5 bases clipped from V and 2 bases from J, the junction kept 9 bases outside the gene matches. CDR1 MNHEY and CDR2 SVGEGT come from the germline V gene. The CDR3 DNA is TGTGCCAGCAGTGAGATGGGACTAGCGGATCTCACAGATACGCAGTATTTT. Protein sequence: CASSEMGLADLTDTQYF.